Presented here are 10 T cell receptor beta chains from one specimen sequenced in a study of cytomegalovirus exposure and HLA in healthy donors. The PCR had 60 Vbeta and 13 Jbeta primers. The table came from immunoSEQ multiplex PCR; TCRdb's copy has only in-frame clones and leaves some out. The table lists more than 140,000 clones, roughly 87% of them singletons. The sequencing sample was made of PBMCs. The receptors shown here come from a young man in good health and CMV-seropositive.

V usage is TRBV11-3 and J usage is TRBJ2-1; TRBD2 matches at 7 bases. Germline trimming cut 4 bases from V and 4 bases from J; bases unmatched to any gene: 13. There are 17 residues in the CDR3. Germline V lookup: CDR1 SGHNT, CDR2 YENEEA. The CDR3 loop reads CASSSRLGRGEYNEQFF. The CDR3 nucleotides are TGTGCCAGCAGCTCTCGGTTAGGTCGGGGGGAATACAATGAGCAGTTCTTC. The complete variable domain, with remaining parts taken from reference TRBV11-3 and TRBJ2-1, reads EAGVVQSPRYKIIEKKQPVAFWCNPISGHNTLYWYLQNLGQGPELLIRYENEEAVDDSQLPKDRFSAERLKGVDSTLKIQPAELGDSAVYLCASSSRLGRGEYNEQFFGPGTRLTVL.

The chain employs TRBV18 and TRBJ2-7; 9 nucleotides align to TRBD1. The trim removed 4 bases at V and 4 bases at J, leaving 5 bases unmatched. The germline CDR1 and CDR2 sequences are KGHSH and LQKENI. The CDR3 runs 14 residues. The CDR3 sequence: CASSLGTGLYEQYF. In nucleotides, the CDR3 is TGTGCCAGCTCACTCGGGACAGGGTTGTACGAGCAGTACTTC.

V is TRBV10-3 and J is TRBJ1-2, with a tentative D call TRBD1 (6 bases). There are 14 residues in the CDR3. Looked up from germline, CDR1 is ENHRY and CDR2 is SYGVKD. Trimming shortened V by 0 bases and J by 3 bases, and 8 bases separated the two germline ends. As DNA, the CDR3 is TGTGCCATCAGTGAGTCTACAGGGTACTATGGCTACACCTTC. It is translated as CAISESTGYYGYTF.

The CDR3 reads CASSLSTTGTGFQHF. For the CDR3, the DNA is TGTGCCAGCAGTTTATCAACCACCGGGACAGGGTTCCAGCATTTT. The rearrangement links TRBV27 to TRBJ1-5; 9 bases map to TRBD1. The CDR3 has 15 residues. Germline trimming cut 0 bases from V and 12 bases from J; bases unmatched to any gene: 9. Germline assignment: CDR1 MNHEY and CDR2 SMNVEV (reference sequence).

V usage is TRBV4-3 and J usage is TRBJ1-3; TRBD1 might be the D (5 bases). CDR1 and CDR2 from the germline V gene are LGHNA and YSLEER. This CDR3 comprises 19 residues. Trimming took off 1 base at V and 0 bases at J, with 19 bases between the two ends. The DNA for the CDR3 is TGCGCCAGCAGCCAAGGGAGGGGTTCGATCCTGAGCTCTGGAAACACCATATATTTT. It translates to CASSQGRGSILSSGNTIYF.

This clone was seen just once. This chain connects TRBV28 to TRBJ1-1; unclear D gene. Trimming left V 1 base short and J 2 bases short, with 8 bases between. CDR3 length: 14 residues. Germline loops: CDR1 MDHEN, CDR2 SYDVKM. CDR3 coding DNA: TGTGCCAGCAGTTTATTAGCGGGAAACACTGAAGCTTTCTTT. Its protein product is CASSLLAGNTEAFF.

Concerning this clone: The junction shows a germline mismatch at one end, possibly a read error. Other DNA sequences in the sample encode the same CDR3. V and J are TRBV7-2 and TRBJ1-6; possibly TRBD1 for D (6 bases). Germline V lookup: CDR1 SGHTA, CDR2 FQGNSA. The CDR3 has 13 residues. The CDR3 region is CASTQDSFSPLHF. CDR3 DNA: TGTGCCAGTACTCAGGACAGTTTTTCACCCCTCCACTTC.

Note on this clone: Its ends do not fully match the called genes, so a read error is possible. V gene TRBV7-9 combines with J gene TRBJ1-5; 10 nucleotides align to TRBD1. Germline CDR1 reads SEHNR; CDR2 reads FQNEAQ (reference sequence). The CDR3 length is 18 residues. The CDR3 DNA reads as TGTTCCAGCAGCTTCACCGGGACAGGGGCATATAGCAATCAGCCCCAGCATTTT. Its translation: CSSSFTGTGAYSNQPQHF.

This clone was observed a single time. CDR3 region: CASSPRGTSGTYTQYF. CDR3 DNA sequence: TGTGCCAGCAGTCCAAGGGGGACTAGCGGGACTTATACGCAGTATTTT. This rearrangement joins TRBV28 to TRBJ2-3, with 13 positions matching TRBD2. The CDR3 totals 16 residues. After removal of 5 bases from V and 7 bases from J, the junction contained 9 bases not matched to a gene. In germline, CDR1 is MDHEN, CDR2 SYDVKM.

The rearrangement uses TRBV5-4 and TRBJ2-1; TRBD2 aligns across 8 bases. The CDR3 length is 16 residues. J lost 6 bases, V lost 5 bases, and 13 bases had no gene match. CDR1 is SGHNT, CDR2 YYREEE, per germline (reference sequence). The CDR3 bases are TGTGCCAGCAGGGCGCCTGGGGCGGGGGGTATCAATGAGCAGTTCTTC. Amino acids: CASRAPGAGGINEQFF.